These 23 T cell receptor beta chains were sequenced from one sample in a study of cytomegalovirus exposure and HLA in healthy donors. The PCR employed 60 Vbeta primers together with 13 Jbeta primers. Clones were read by immunoSEQ multiplex PCR, and TCRdb kept only the in-frame ones, dropping some. The sample has about 140,000 clones; 70% to 80% are singletons. The sequencing sample was made of PBMCs. The receptors come from a woman aged 50 to 60 in good health and CMV-seronegative.

The chain couples TRBV5-8 to TRBJ1-5; 7 nucleotides match TRBD1. Germline V gives CDR1 SGHTS, CDR2 YDEGEE. The CDR3 is made up of 14 amino acids. Germline trimming cut 2 bases from V and 6 bases from J; bases unmatched to any gene: 5. Here the CDR3 DNA reads TGTGCCAGCAGCTTTACAGGGGATGGTCAGCCCCAGCATTTT. Its protein is CASSFTGDGQPQHF.

The chain is built from TRBV7-9 and TRBJ2-1; tentatively, D is TRBD1 (7 bases). Trimming removed 5 bases at V and 8 bases at J, with 22 bases between. Germline CDR1 is SEHNR and CDR2 is FQNEAQ (reference sequence). The CDR3 runs to 16 residues. CDR3 bases: TGTGCCAGCAGCCCAGGGGGGACCATCGCTGGAGATGAGCAGTTCTTC. This sequence encodes CASSPGGTIAGDEQFF.

This chain uses TRBV19 with TRBJ1-2; a weak D match, TRBD1 (5 bases). The CDR3 is 14 amino acids. Per germline, CDR1 LNHDA and CDR2 SQIVND (reference sequence). Trimming removed 3 bases from V and 4 bases from J, with 12 bases in between. The CDR3 is CASSMRQNVYGYTF. The CDR3 nucleotides are TGTGCCAGTAGTATGAGACAGAACGTCTATGGCTACACCTTC. Filled out from reference TRBV19 and TRBJ1-2, the complete variable domain reads DGGITQSPKYLFRKEGQNVTLSCEQNLNHDAMYWYRQDPGQGLRLIYYSQIVNDFQKGDIAEGYSVSREKKESFPLTVTSAQKNPTAFYLCASSMRQNVYGYTFGSGTRLTVV.

This clone showed up just once. The chain recombines TRBV5-6 with TRBJ1-2, with D possibly being TRBD1 (5 bases). This CDR3 spans 16 amino acids. The V and J ends lost 1 base and 4 bases respectively, with 17 bases between them. Germline V gene sequence: CDR1 SGHDT, CDR2 YYEEEE. CDR3 sequence reads: CASSLYLTAISYGYTF. The CDR3, as DNA: TGTGCCAGCAGCTTGTATTTGACAGCTATTAGCTATGGCTACACCTTC.

V usage is TRBV28 and J usage is TRBJ1-2, with 7 positions matching TRBD1. This CDR3 spans 13 amino acids. Germline CDR1 is MDHEN and CDR2 is SYDVKM. V dropped 5 bases and J dropped 8; count of bases not matched to a gene: 8. This CDR3 reads CASSGEGAVGYTF. The CDR3 DNA reads as TGTGCCAGCAGTGGTGAGGGGGCAGTAGGCTACACCTTC.

The gene calls are TRBV28 and TRBJ2-4, with 8 bases matching TRBD1. Germline lookup yields CDR1 MDHEN and CDR2 SYDVKM. J gave up 7 bases and V 2 bases, and 7 bases lay outside the gene matches. The CDR3 contains 15 residues. The DNA of the CDR3 is TGTGCCAGCAGTTTAAGTACAGGGGGTGGGAACATTCAGTACTTC. It translates to CASSLSTGGGNIQYF.

This clone has just a few counts. The J gene is TRBJ1-2, the V gene TRBV15; 7 bases are a match to TRBD1. CDR3 length: 16 amino acids. With V trimmed by 0 bases and J by 4 bases, 8 bases remained unmatched. Germline loops: CDR1 LNHNV, CDR2 YYDKDF (reference sequence). The CDR3 nucleotides are TGTGCCACCAGCAGAGAGGGGACAGCGAAGCCCTATGGCTACACCTTC. Translated: CATSREGTAKPYGYTF. Variable domain in full (rest from reference TRBV15 and TRBJ1-2): DAMVIQNPRYQVTQFGKPVTLSCSQTLNHNVMYWYQQKSSQAPKLLFHYYDKDFNNEADTPDNFQSRRPNTSFCFLDIRSPGLGDTAMYLCATSREGTAKPYGYTFGSGTRLTVV.

The rearrangement joins TRBV6-1 to TRBJ2-7; maybe TRBD1 (5 bases). This CDR3 region has 13 residues. Germline CDR1 reads MNHNS; CDR2 reads SASEGT. Trimming removed 6 bases from V and 2 bases from J, with 11 bases in between. CDR3 amino acids: CASSQQAPYEQYF. CDR3 nucleotides: TGTGCCAGCAGCCAACAGGCCCCCTACGAGCAGTACTTC.

The chain combines TRBV6-5 with TRBJ2-7; TRBD1 might be the D (5 bases). The germline V gene has CDR1 MNHEY and CDR2 SVGAGI. This CDR3 is built from 15 residues. The V end was cut by 0 bases, the J end by 0 bases, with 9 bases between. DNA of the CDR3: TGTGCCAGCAGTTACTCGGGGCATTTCTCCTACGAGCAGTACTTC. It translates to CASSYSGHFSYEQYF.

A note on this clone: An end of the junction does not agree with germline; a read error may underlie this. The V and J genes are TRBV7-7 and TRBJ2-3; 8 nucleotides align to TRBD2. This CDR3 is 13 amino acids long. Germline V gene lookup returns CDR1 SSHAT and CDR2 FNYEAQ (reference sequence). The CDR3 nucleotides read TGTGCTAGCAGCCGGGGGGGCCAAGATACGCAGTATTTT. Protein product: CASSRGGQDTQYF.

The V and J genes are TRBV5-1 and TRBJ2-1; 8 bases are shared with TRBD2. Germline V gives CDR1 SGHRS, CDR2 YFSETQ. V was clipped by 0 bases and J by 1 base; unmatched bases: 3. The CDR3 has 16 residues. The CDR3 here is CASSLGAGGSYNEQFF. For the CDR3, the DNA is TGCGCCAGCAGCTTGGGTGCGGGAGGTTCCTACAATGAGCAGTTCTTC.

Only one count was recorded for this clone. The chain employs TRBV10-3 and TRBJ2-1; D not certain. This CDR3 has 13 amino acids. V was cut by 4 bases and J by 5 bases, with 9 bases left in between. Germline loops: CDR1 ENHRY, CDR2 SYGVKD. This CDR3 is CAISVSNNNEQFF. CDR3 DNA sequence: TGTGCCATCAGTGTTAGCAACAACAATGAGCAGTTCTTC.

This chain links TRBV7-6 with TRBJ2-1, with D tentatively TRBD2 (5 bases). The CDR3 spans 14 residues. V was shortened by 0 bases and J by 5 bases, with 8 bases between the two germline ends. The V gene's germline CDR1 is SGHVS and CDR2 FNYEAQ. CDR3 nucleotides: TGTGCCAGCAGCTTAGCGGGGAGTGACAATGAGCAGTTCTTC. Its protein product is CASSLAGSDNEQFF.

The chain links TRBV4-1 to TRBJ2-3, with a tentative D call TRBD1 (7 bases). V was shortened by 4 bases and J by 1 base, with 15 bases between the two germline ends. The CDR3 has 16 residues. Germline V gives CDR1 MGHRA, CDR2 YSYEKL. The CDR3 bases are TGCGCCAGCAGCCGAAGCGGAGGGGGCGGCACAGATACGCAGTATTTT. Amino acid sequence: CASSRSGGGGTDTQYF.

This rearrangement joins TRBV5-1 to TRBJ2-7; D might be TRBD2 (5 bases). Germline CDR1 reads SGHRS; CDR2 reads YFSETQ. This CDR3 has 18 residues. The ends were cut back, 0 bases at V and 0 bases at J, with 19 bases in the middle. CDR3 in amino acids: CASSLARLTDWSSYEQYF. CDR3 DNA sequence: TGCGCCAGCAGCTTGGCCCGATTAACGGACTGGAGCTCCTACGAGCAGTACTTC.

The genes are TRBV5-1 and TRBJ1-1, with 8 bases matching TRBD1. The germline V gene encodes CDR1 SGHRS and CDR2 YFSETQ. CDR3 length: 12 amino acids. Losses at the gene ends were 4 bases for V and 8 bases for J; bases not matched to a gene: 4. The CDR3 sequence: CASSQDRGEAFF. Written as DNA, the CDR3 is TGCGCCAGCAGCCAAGACAGGGGCGAAGCTTTCTTT.

The chain is built from TRBV5-1 and TRBJ1-6; TRBD1 matches at 9 bases. Trimming took 0 bases from V and 14 from J; bases not matched to a gene: 6. The germline V gene encodes CDR1 SGHRS and CDR2 YFSETQ. CDR3 length equals 14 residues. CDR3 amino acids: CASSLAGTGSTLHF. In nucleotides, the CDR3 is TGCGCCAGCAGCTTGGCCGGGACAGGGTCAACCCTCCACTTT. The complete variable domain, with remaining parts taken from reference TRBV5-1 and TRBJ1-6, reads KAGVTQTPRYLIKTRGQQVTLSCSPISGHRSVSWYQQTPGQGLQFLFEYFSETQRNKGNFPGRFSGRQFSNSRSEMNVSTLELGDSALYLCASSLAGTGSTLHFGNGTRLTVT.

The J gene is TRBJ2-1, the V gene TRBV5-4; no reliable D call. Per the germline V gene, CDR1 is SGHNT and CDR2 is YYREEE (reference sequence). There are 12 residues in the CDR3. V was shortened by 2 bases and J by 5 bases, with 5 bases between the two germline ends. CDR3 residues: CASSFGDNEQFF. Here the CDR3 DNA reads TGTGCCAGCAGCTTTGGAGACAATGAGCAGTTCTTC.

The chain links TRBV10-3 to TRBJ2-1; 7 nucleotides match TRBD2. CDR1 is ENHRY, CDR2 SYGVKD, per germline. CDR3 size: 16 residues. J gave up 8 bases and V 6 bases, and 16 bases lay outside the gene matches. CDR3 DNA sequence: TGTGCCATCAGCAAGACGACTGGACTAGATAGATATGAGCAGTTCTTC. It is translated as CAISKTTGLDRYEQFF.

This chain connects TRBV6-1 to TRBJ2-6; D might be TRBD1 (6 bases). CDR3 length: 18 residues. CDR1 is MNHNS and CDR2 is SASEGT in the germline V gene. V was shortened by 1 base and J by 0 bases, with 13 bases between the two germline ends. The CDR3 nucleotides read TGTGCCAGCAGTGAAGGCCCAGGGGCTGTCTCTGGGGCCAACGTCCTGACTTTC. Amino acid sequence: CASSEGPGAVSGANVLTF.

The chain combines TRBV9 with TRBJ1-1; weak D call: TRBD1 (6 bases). V shed 3 bases and J shed 1 base, with 7 bases lying between them. The CDR3 consists of 13 residues. Per the germline V gene, CDR1 is SGDLS and CDR2 is YYNGEE. The CDR3 protein is CASSGGQNTEAFF. The CDR3 nucleotides are TGTGCCAGCAGCGGGGGACAGAACACTGAAGCTTTCTTT.

This clone was found once. Here the CDR3 DNA reads TGCGCCAGCAGTGAGTCCGCCCCCGTCGGGACTGAAGCTTTCTTT. Its protein is CASSESAPVGTEAFF. The chain links TRBV10-1 to TRBJ1-1; D gene unclear. Trimming left V 0 bases short and J 5 bases short, with 13 bases between. The CDR3 loop spans 15 amino acids. From germline, CDR1 is WNHNN and CDR2 SYGVQD (reference sequence).

The V and J genes are TRBV30 and TRBJ1-2; D is unclear. The germline CDR1 and CDR2 sequences are GTSNPN and SVGIG (reference sequence). V dropped 1 base and J dropped 0 bases, with 3 bases sitting between them. This CDR3 has 12 residues. CDR3: CAWSDTNYGYTF. The CDR3 DNA reads as TGTGCCTGGAGTGACACTAACTATGGCTACACCTTC.